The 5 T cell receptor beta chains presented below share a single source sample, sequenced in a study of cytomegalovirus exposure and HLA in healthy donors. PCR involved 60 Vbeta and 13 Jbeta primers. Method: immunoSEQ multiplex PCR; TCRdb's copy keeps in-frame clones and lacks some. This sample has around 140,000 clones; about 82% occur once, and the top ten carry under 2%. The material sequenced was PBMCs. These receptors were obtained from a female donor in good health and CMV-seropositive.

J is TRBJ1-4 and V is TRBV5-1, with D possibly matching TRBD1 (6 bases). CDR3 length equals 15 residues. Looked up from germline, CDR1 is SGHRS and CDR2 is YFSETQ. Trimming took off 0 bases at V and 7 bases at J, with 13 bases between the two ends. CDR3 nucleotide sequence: TGCGCCAGCAGCTTGGAATCACAGGGTTTTGAAAAACTGTTTTTT. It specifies CASSLESQGFEKLFF.

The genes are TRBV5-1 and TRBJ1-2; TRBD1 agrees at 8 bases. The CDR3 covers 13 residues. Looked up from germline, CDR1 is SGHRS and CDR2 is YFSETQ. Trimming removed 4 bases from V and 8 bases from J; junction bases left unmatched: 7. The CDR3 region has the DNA TGCGCCAGCAGCCTTGGACAGGGTATGGGCTACACCTTC. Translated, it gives CASSLGQGMGYTF.

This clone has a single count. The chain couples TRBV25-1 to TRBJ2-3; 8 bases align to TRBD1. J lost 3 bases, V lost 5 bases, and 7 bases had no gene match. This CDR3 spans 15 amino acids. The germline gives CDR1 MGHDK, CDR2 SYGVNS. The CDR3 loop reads CASSSPGQVTDTQYF. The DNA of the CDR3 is TGTGCCAGCAGTAGTCCGGGACAGGTAACAGATACGCAGTATTTT.

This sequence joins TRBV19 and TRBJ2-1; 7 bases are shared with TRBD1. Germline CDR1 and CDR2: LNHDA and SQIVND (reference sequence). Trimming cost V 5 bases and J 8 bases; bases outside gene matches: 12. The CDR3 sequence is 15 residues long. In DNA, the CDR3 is TGTGCCAGTAGTCCCACAGGGGCCACCCGGGATGAGCAGTTCTTC. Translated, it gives CASSPTGATRDEQFF.

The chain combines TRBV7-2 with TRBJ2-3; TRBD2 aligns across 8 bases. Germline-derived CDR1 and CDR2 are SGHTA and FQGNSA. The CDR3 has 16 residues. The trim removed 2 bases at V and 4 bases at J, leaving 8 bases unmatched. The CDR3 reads CASSLLGSSGSDTQYF. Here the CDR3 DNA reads TGTGCCAGCAGCTTATTAGGATCTAGCGGGTCAGATACGCAGTATTTT.